This is a list of T cell receptor beta chains from one sample in a study of cytomegalovirus exposure and HLA in healthy donors. The method was immunoSEQ multiplex PCR; TCRdb's version includes in-frame clones alone and lacks a portion of them. The table has roughly 90,000 clones, roughly 92% seen once. Sequencing used PBMCs. The origin of the receptors is a woman aged 25 to 39 in good health and CMV-seropositive. CDR3s include the opening cysteine and the closing phenylalanine or tryptophan. The D gene is left open where the match is weak. A clone size is listed for some rows: how often the clone was seen (once, few, many), or a class if it is expanded.

>TRBV28|TRBD2|few|TRBJ2-7
CASSGTSYGNEQYF
TGTGCCAGCAGCGGGACTAGCTATGGCAACGAGCAGTACTTC
>TRBV5-1|TRBD1|NA|TRBJ2-1
CASRTGSSYNEQFF
TGCGCCAGCAGGACAGGGAGCTCCTACAATGAGCAGTTCTTC
>TRBV11-2|TRBD1|NA|TRBJ1-4
CASSSGTGGGLHEKLFF
TGTGCCAGCAGCTCCGGGACAGGGGGCGGTTTGCATGAAAAACTGTTTTTT
>TRBV27|TRBD1|NA|TRBJ1-1
CASTPGTGEAFF
TGTGCCAGCACCCCCGGGACAGGGGAAGCTTTCTTT
>TRBV6-1|TRBD2|NA|TRBJ2-5
CASSEALAGGPKETQYF
TGTGCCAGCAGTGAAGCGCTAGCGGGAGGCCCAAAAGAGACCCAGTACTTC
>TRBV28|TRBD2|NA|TRBJ2-1
CASSPGGLASVNEQFF
TGTGCCAGCAGCCCAGGGGGACTAGCTTCGGTCAATGAGCAGTTCTTC
>TRBV7-2|NA|NA|TRBJ1-4
CASSLYPIAVRTTNEKLFF
TGTGCCAGCAGCTTATACCCCATAGCAGTGCGAACAACTAATGAAAAACTGTTTTTT
>TRBV11-2|NA|NA|TRBJ1-1
CASSLDSQTVTEAFF
TGTGCCAGCAGCTTAGATTCTCAGACAGTCACTGAAGCTTTCTTT
>TRBV19|NA|NA|TRBJ1-3
CASSTAGGSSGNTIYF
TGTGCCAGTAGTACGGCGGGGGGAAGCTCTGGAAACACCATATATTTT
>TRBV6-5|NA|NA|TRBJ1-2
CASRRLADSYGYTF
TGTGCCAGCAGACGTCTCGCAGATTCCTATGGCTACACCTTC
>TRBV7-6|NA|NA|TRBJ2-1
CASGAFNEQFF
TGTGCCAGCGGGGCCTTCAATGAGCAGTTCTTC
>TRBV28|TRBD1|NA|TRBJ2-3
CASSAKTGAYTDTQYF
TGTGCCAGCAGTGCTAAGACAGGGGCGTACACAGATACGCAGTATTTT
>TRBV7-2|TRBD1|NA|TRBJ2-3
CASSPGQVADTQYF
TGTGCCAGCAGCCCGGGACAGGTCGCAGATACGCAGTATTTT
>TRBV7-2|TRBD2|NA|TRBJ2-7
CASSQREFLEQYF
TGTGCCAGCAGCCAGCGGGAGTTTCTCGAGCAGTACTTC
>TRBV7-3|TRBD2|NA|TRBJ2-1
CASSLISGSWDEQFF
TGTGCCAGCAGCTTAATTAGCGGGAGTTGGGATGAGCAGTTCTTC
>TRBV7-9|NA|NA|TRBJ2-5
CASSLVLAETQYF
TGTGCCAGCAGCTTAGTTTTAGCAGAGACCCAGTACTTC
>TRBV9|NA|NA|TRBJ2-3
CASSALAGVTDTQYF
TGTGCCAGCAGTGCTTTGGCAGGGGTCACAGATACGCAGTATTTT
>TRBV6-6|TRBD1|once|TRBJ1-4
CASSVRDRSIGKLFF
TGTGCCAGCAGTGTTAGGGACAGGTCTATTGGAAAACTGTTTTTT
>TRBV11-2|NA|NA|TRBJ2-1
CASRPGGGSNEQFF
TGTGCCAGCAGGCCCGGGGGCGGGAGTAATGAGCAGTTCTTC
>TRBV18|TRBD2|NA|TRBJ2-7
CASSGGGYSYEQYF
TGTGCCAGCTCAGGGGGGGGATATTCCTACGAGCAGTACTTC
>TRBV27|TRBD2|NA|TRBJ2-7
CASSLLGLAGYEQYF
TGTGCCAGCAGTTTATTGGGACTAGCGGGCTACGAGCAGTACTTC
>TRBV19|NA|NA|TRBJ1-5
CASQQDRNSNQPQHF
TGTGCCAGCCAACAAGACAGAAATAGCAATCAGCCCCAGCATTTT
>TRBV5-6|TRBD1|NA|TRBJ1-1
CASSRGTGRGNTEAFF
TGTGCCAGCAGCCGAGGGACAGGACGGGGGAACACTGAAGCTTTCTTT
>TRBV18|NA|NA|TRBJ2-5
CASLQGIQETQYF
TGTGCCAGCTTACAGGGAATTCAAGAGACCCAGTACTTC
>TRBV10-3|NA|NA|TRBJ1-6
CAITRDLGSPLHF
TGTGCCATCACTCGGGACTTAGGATCACCCCTCCACTTT
>TRBV4-1|TRBD2|NA|TRBJ2-7
CASSLLAGGSYEQYF
TGCGCCAGCAGCCTTTTAGCGGGAGGGTCCTACGAGCAGTACTTC
>TRBV19|TRBD1|NA|TRBJ2-7
CATSTGINEQYF
TGTGCCACCTCGACAGGGATCAACGAGCAGTACTTC
>TRBV5-1|NA|NA|TRBJ2-7
CASSYDSVRYEQYF
TGCGCCAGCAGCTACGACAGTGTAAGGTACGAGCAGTACTTC